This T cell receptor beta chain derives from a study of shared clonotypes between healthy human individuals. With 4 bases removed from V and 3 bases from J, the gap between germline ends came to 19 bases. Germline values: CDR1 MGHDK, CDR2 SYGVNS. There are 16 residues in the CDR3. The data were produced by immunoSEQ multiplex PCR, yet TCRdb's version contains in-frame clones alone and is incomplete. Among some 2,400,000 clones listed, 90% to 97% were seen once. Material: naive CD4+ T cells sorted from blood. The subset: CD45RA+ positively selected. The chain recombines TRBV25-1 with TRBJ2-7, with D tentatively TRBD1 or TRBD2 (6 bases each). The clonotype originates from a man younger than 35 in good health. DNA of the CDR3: TGTGCCAGCAGTGGAGGGGGTAGCGGAACCTACTACGAGCAGTACTTC. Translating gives CASSGGGSGTYYEQYF.